This TCR beta chain was obtained from a study of blood T cell repertoires in COVID-19. The wider study: Sources were T cells, B-cell-depleted T cells, or PBMCs; the material itself was cDNA or gDNA.

In the original workflow: Estimation of nucleated cell counts relied on the amplification of reference gene primers. Measured with immunoSEQ multiplex PCR; TCRdb has only the in-frame clones, and not every one. For V, J and clone size, that table is used; D and trimming come from the DNA. The sample holds 150,000 to 200,000 clones, approximately 88% seen once. The TCR sequence derives from a woman older than 75 with active or convalescent COVID-19. Sequenced sample: peripheral blood.

As DNA, the CDR3 is TGTGCCAGTAGTATCGGGGTTGGCGAGCAGTACTTC. Protein product: CASSIGVGEQYF. The chain joins TRBV19 to TRBJ2-7; TRBD2 might be the D (5 bases). This CDR3 has 12 residues. V lost 3 bases, J lost 6 bases, and 9 bases lay in between. CDR1 is LNHDA and CDR2 is SQIVND in the germline V gene (reference sequence).